The present entry profiles one TCR beta chain with its context. This sample was included in a study of blood T cell repertoires in COVID-19. Study-wide context: Sources were T cells, B-cell-depleted T cells, or PBMCs; the material itself was cDNA or gDNA.

Original processing notes: By means of reference gene primer amplification, nucleated cell counts were estimated. Here immunoSEQ multiplex PCR was the method, and the copy in TCRdb shows in-frame clones only, minus some. That table furnishes V, J and clone size, whereas the DNA furnished D and trimming. The sample has around 380,000 clones, 81% seen once. The receptor's source is a human donor with acute or convalescent COVID-19. The donor label of this sample is uncertain. The sequenced sample was peripheral blood.

The CDR3: CASAPGVGYSNQPQHF. The CDR3 region has the DNA TGTGCCAGCGCCCCGGGGGTAGGGTATAGCAATCAGCCCCAGCATTTT. The chain employs TRBV28 and TRBJ1-5; a possible D gene is TRBD1 (5 bases). This CDR3 has 16 amino acids. Trimming removed 8 bases from V and 0 bases from J, with 17 bases in between. Germline values: CDR1 MDHEN, CDR2 SYDVKM.